The 13 T cell receptor beta chains below were found in one sample sequenced in a study of blood T cells in healthy people across ages. A J-beta primer mix and a sample-barcoded 5' primer were used in a second PCR of roughly 7 to 12 cycles. TCRdb itself ran the 5' RACE reads through MiXCR, one entry per CDR3 protein. This table has 1.5 million to 2 million distinct CDR3 sequences, less than 50% appearing once. What was sequenced was blood. Receptors originate from a woman aged 40 to 55 in good health.

The genes are TRBV29-1 and TRBJ2-7; D is undetermined. The V gene's germline CDR1 is SQVTM and CDR2 ANQGSEA. Trimming shortened V by 5 bases and J by 0 bases, and 5 bases separated the two germline ends. CDR3 length: 11 amino acids. The CDR3 DNA reads TGCAGCGTTTTGTCCTCCTACGAGCAGTACTTC. Its protein is CSVLSSYEQYF.

J is TRBJ1-1 and V is TRBV14, with TRBD1 matching 7 bases. The junction had 7 bases not matched to a gene; V was cut back by 5 bases and J by 1 base. Germline V gene lookup returns CDR1 SGHDN and CDR2 FVKESK. The CDR3 is 15 amino acids. The DNA for the CDR3 is TGTGCCAGCAGCGATCAGACAGGGACGAACACTGAAGCTTTCTTT. Translation gives CASSDQTGTNTEAFF. Complete variable domain (other parts from reference TRBV14 and TRBJ1-1): EAGVTQFPSHSVIEKGQTVTLRCDPISGHDNLYWYRRVMGKEIKFLLHFVKESKQDESGMPNNRFLAERTGGTYSTLKVQPAELEDSGVYFCASSDQTGTNTEAFFGQGTRLTVV.

V usage is TRBV27 and J usage is TRBJ2-1; D may match TRBD1 or TRBD2 (5 bases each). Germline CDR1 reads MNHEY; CDR2 reads SMNVEV (reference sequence). This CDR3 is built from 13 residues. V lost 1 base and J lost 6, with 7 bases in between. The CDR3 loop is CASSLWGINEQFF. CDR3 DNA sequence: TGTGCCAGCAGTTTATGGGGGATCAATGAGCAGTTCTTC.

The V and J genes are TRBV7-2 and TRBJ1-1, with 10 bases that match TRBD1. V lost 5 bases to trimming and J lost 6 bases; unmatched junction nucleotides: 9. The CDR3 runs to 15 residues. The germline CDR1 and CDR2 sequences are SGHTA and FQGNSA. The CDR3 coding sequence is TGTGCCAGCAGCGTAACCGGGACAGGGGCCCCTGAAGCTTTCTTT. Protein sequence: CASSVTGTGAPEAFF.

The chain is built from TRBV24-1 and TRBJ2-5, with TRBD1 matching over 11 bases. Germline V gene data show CDR1 as KGHDR and CDR2 as SFDVKD. The junction had 5 bases not matched to a gene; V was cut back by 4 bases and J by 5 bases. The CDR3 sequence is 15 residues long. The CDR3 sequence is CATSDLDRGHETQYF. The DNA for the CDR3 is TGTGCCACCAGTGACCTGGACAGGGGGCATGAGACCCAGTACTTC.

V is TRBV6-2 or TRBV6-3 and J is TRBJ1-2, with unresolved D. Germline lookup yields CDR1 MNHEY and CDR2 SVGEGT. Trimming left V 5 bases short and J 2 bases short, with 9 bases between. The CDR3 is 13 amino acids. CDR3 in amino acids: CASSDVRNYGYTF. DNA for the CDR3: TGTGCCAGCAGTGACGTCAGGAACTATGGCTACACCTTC.

This clonotype came up a few times. The J gene is TRBJ2-1, the V gene TRBV4-3; TRBD1 agrees at 10 bases. The CDR3 totals 17 residues. The V gene end was trimmed by 5 bases and the J gene end by 6 bases; junction bases not matched to a gene: 13. Germline-derived CDR1 and CDR2 are LGHNA and YSLEER. The CDR3 nucleotides are TGCGCCAGCAGCGGAAGGACAGGGGGAATCGAGGGCAATGAGCAGTTCTTC. Translated, it gives CASSGRTGGIEGNEQFF.

About this clonotype: A much larger clone sits a single nucleotide away, making a read error possible. The V call is TRBV12-3 or TRBV12-4, the J call TRBJ2-4; D tentatively fits TRBD1 or TRBD2 (7 bases each). TRBJ2-5 matches the DNA end more closely, so the J call is doubtful. The CDR3 covers 15 residues. The CDR3 region is CASSWRTGRGGTQYF. Written as DNA, the CDR3 is TGTGCCAGCAGTTGGAGGACAGGCAGGGGGGGGACCCAGTACTTC.

This clonotype was seen a few times. The genes are TRBV7-9 and TRBJ2-7; tentative D call: TRBD1 (6 bases). CDR1 is SEHNR and CDR2 is FQNEAQ in the germline V gene (reference sequence). This CDR3 is 14 amino acids long. Deletions cut 5 bases from V and 6 bases from J, with 17 bases between. The CDR3: CASSPLQTGSEQYF. CDR3 DNA: TGTGCCAGCAGCCCTCTTCAAACAGGGAGCGAGCAGTACTTC.

The rearrangement uses TRBV29-1 and TRBJ1-4; D not certain. The germline V gene encodes CDR1 SQVTM and CDR2 ANQGSEA. V was trimmed by 6 bases and J by 5 bases, leaving 10 bases between them. The CDR3 covers 12 residues. The CDR3 here is CSVRASNEKLFF. The DNA for the CDR3 is TGCAGCGTCCGGGCCTCGAATGAAAAACTGTTTTTT.

A remark on this clonotype: One end of the junction is discordant with germline, which a read error may explain. V usage is TRBV4-3 and J usage is TRBJ2-3; 7 bases fit TRBD2. Germline CDR1 reads LGHNA; CDR2 reads YSLEER. The CDR3 is 13 residues long. The DNA for the CDR3 is TGCGCCAGCAGCCCGACTAGCACAGTTACGCAGTATTTT. It translates to CASSPTSTVTQYF.

The chain carries TRBV6-5 and TRBJ1-2; 7 bases are a match to TRBD1. The germline V gene encodes CDR1 MNHEY and CDR2 SVGAGI. The ends lost 10 bases at V and 3 bases at J; junction bases unmatched: 8. The CDR3 runs 13 residues. CDR3 sequence: CATLSDRDYGYTF. CDR3 coding DNA: TGTGCCACTCTAAGCGACAGGGACTATGGCTACACCTTC.

This sequence joins TRBV7-3 and TRBJ1-1; tentative D call: TRBD1 (5 bases). The V and J ends lost 1 base and 0 bases respectively, with 12 bases between them. This CDR3 has 16 amino acids. Germline lookup yields CDR1 SGHTA and CDR2 FQGTGA. This CDR3 reads CASSLRRGNMNTEAFF. CDR3 nucleotide sequence: TGTGCCAGCAGCTTAAGACGGGGGAACATGAACACTGAAGCTTTCTTT.